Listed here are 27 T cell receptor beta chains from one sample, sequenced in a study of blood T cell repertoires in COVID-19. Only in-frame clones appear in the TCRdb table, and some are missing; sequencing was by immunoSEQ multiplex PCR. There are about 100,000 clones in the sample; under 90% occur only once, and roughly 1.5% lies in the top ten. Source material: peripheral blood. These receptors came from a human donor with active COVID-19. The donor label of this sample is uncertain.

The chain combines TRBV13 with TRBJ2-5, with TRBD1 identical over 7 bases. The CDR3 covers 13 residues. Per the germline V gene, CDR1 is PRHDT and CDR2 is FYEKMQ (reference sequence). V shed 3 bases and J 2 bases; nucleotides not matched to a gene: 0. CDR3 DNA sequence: TGTGCCAGCAGCTTCAGGGGGCAAGAGACCCAGTACTTC. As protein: CASSFRGQETQYF.

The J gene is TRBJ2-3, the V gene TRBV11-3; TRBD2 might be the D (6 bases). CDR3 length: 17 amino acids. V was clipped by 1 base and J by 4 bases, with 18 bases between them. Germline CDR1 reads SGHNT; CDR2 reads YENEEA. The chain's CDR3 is CASSLGLGGHRADTQYF. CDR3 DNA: TGTGCCAGCAGCTTAGGCCTGGGAGGACATAGGGCAGATACGCAGTATTTT.

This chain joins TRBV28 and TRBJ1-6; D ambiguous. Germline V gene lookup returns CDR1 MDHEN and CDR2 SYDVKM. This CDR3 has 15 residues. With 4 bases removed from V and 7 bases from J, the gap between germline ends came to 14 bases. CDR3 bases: TGTGCCAGCAGTTCCTTCGGAGCCCTGAATTCACCCCTCCACTTT. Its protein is CASSSFGALNSPLHF.

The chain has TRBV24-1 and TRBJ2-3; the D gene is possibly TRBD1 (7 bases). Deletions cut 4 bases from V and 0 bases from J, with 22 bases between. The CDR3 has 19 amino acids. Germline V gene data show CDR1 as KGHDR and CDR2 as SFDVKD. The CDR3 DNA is TGTGCCACCAGTGACCCGCCCGGAGGGGGCGCATTTAGCACAGATACGCAGTATTTT. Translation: CATSDPPGGGAFSTDTQYF.

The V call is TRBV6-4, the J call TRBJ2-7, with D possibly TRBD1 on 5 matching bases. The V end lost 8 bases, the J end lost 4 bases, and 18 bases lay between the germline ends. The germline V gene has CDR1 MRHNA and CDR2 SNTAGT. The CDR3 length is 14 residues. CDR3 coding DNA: TGTGCCAGCTCAATCGACAGTGGGAAATACGAGCAGTACTTC. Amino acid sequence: CASSIDSGKYEQYF.

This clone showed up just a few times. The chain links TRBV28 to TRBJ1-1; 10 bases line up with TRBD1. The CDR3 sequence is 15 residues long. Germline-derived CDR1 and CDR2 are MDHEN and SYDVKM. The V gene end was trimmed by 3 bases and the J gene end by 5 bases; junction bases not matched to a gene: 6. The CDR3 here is CASSFPGQGVTEAFF. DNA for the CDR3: TGTGCCAGCAGTTTCCCCGGACAGGGGGTAACTGAAGCTTTCTTT.

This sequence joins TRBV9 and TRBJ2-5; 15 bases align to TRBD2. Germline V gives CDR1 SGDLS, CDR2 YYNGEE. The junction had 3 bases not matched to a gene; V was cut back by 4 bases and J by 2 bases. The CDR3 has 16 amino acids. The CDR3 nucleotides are TGTGCCAGCAGCTCTGGGACTAGCGGGGGGCAAGAGACCCAGTACTTC. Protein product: CASSSGTSGGQETQYF.

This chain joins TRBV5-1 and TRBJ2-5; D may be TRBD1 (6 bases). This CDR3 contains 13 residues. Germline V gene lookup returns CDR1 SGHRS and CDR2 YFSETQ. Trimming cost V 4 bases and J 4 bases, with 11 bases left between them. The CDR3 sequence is CASSRDIPETQYF. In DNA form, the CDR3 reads TGCGCCAGCAGCCGGGACATTCCAGAGACCCAGTACTTC.

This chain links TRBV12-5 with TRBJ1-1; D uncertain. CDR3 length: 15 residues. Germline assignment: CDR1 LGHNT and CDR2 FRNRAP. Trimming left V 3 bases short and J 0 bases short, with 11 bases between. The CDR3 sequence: CASGFTTTVNTEAFF. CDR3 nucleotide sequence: TGTGCTAGTGGTTTCACTACCACGGTGAACACTGAAGCTTTCTTT.

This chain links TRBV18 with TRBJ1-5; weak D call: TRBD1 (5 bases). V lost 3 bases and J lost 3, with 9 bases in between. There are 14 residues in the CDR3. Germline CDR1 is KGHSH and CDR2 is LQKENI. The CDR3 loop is CASSPQGNNQPQHF. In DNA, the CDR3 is TGTGCCAGCTCACCGCAGGGAAACAATCAGCCCCAGCATTTT.

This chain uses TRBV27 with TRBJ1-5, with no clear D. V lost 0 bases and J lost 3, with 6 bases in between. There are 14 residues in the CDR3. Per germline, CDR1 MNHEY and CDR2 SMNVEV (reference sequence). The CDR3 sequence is CASSLSSTNQPQHF. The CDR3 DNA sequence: TGTGCCAGCAGTTTATCCAGTACCAATCAGCCCCAGCATTTT.

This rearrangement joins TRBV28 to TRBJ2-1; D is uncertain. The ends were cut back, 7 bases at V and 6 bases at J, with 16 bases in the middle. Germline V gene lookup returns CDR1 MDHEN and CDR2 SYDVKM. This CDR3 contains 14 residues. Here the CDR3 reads CASKLEPLFNEQFF. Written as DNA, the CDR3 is TGTGCCAGCAAATTAGAACCGTTGTTCAATGAGCAGTTCTTC.

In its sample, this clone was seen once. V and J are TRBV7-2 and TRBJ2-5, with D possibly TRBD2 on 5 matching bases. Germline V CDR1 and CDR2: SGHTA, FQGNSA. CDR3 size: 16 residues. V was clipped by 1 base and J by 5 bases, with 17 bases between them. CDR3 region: CASSLEAARRRETQYF. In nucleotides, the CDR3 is TGTGCCAGCAGCTTAGAAGCGGCACGGCGACGGGAGACCCAGTACTTC.

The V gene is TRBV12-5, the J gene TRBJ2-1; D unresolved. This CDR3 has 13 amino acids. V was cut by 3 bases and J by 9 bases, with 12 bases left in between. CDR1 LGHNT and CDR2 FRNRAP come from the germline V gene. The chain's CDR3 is CASGFGQETEQFF. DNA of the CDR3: TGTGCTAGTGGTTTTGGGCAGGAAACTGAGCAGTTCTTC.

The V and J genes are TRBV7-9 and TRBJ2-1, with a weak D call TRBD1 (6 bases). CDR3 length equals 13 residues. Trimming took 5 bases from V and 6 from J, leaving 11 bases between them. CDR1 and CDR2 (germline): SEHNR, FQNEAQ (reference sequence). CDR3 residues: CASSTARGNEQFF. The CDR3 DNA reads TGTGCCAGCAGCACGGCCAGGGGCAATGAGCAGTTCTTC.

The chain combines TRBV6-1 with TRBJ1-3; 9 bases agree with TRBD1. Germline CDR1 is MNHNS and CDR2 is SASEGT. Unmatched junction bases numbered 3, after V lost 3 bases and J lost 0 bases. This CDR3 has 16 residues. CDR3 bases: TGTGCCAGCAGTGATAGGACAGGGGACTCTGGAAACACCATATATTTT. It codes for CASSDRTGDSGNTIYF.

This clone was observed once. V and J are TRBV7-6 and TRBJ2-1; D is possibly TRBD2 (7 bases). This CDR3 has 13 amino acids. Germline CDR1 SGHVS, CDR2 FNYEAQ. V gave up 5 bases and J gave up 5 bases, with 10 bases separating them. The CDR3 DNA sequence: TGTGCCAGCAGCCCCGGGGGGCACAATGAGCAGTTCTTC. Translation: CASSPGGHNEQFF.

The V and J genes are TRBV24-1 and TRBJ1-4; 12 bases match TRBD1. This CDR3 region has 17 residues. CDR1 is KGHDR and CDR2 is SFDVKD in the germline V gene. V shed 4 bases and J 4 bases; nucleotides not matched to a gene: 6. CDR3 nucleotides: TGTGCCACCAGTGACTCGGGACAGGGGGCAAGTAATGAAAAACTGTTTTTT. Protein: CATSDSGQGASNEKLFF.

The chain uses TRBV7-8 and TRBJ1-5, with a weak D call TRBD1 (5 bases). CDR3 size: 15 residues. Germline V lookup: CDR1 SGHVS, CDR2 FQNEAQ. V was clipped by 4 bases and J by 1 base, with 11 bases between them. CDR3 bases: TGTGCCAGCAGCTCACAGGTAATGAGCAATCAGCCCCAGCATTTT. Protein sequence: CASSSQVMSNQPQHF.

CDR3 protein: CASRDRGQSNEKLFF. The DNA of the CDR3 is TGTGCCAGTAGGGACAGGGGGCAAAGTAATGAAAAACTGTTTTTT. The rearrangement links TRBV19 to TRBJ1-4, with 11 positions matching TRBD1. Looked up from germline, CDR1 is LNHDA and CDR2 is SQIVND (reference sequence). The V segment lost 6 bases and the J segment 4 bases; nucleotides outside the gene matches: 4. The CDR3 is 15 amino acids.

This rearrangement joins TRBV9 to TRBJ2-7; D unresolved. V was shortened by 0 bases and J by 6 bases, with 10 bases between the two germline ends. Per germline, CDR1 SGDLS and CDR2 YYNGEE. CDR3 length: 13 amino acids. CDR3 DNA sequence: TGTGCCAGCAGCGTAGCTGTAGCAGCCGAGCAGTACTTC. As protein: CASSVAVAAEQYF.

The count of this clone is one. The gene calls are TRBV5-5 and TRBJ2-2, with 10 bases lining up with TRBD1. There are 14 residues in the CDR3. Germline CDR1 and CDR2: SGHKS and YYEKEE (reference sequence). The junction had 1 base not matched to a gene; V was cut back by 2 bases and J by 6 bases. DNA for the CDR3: TGTGCCAGCAGCTTTGGGACAGGGGCCGGGGAGCTGTTTTTT. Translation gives CASSFGTGAGELFF.

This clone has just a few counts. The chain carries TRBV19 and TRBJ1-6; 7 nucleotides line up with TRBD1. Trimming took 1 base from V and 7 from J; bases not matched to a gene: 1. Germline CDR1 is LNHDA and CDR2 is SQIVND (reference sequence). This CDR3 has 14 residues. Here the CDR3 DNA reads TGTGCCAGTAGTATAGCAGGGGGGAATTCACCCCTCCACTTT. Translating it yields CASSIAGGNSPLHF.

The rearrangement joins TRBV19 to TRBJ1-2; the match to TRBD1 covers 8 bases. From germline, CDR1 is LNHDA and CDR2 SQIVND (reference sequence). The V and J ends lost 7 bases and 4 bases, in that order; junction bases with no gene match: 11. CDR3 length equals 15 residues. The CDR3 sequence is CASNFGQGASYGYTF. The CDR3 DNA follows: TGTGCCAGTAATTTCGGCCAGGGGGCATCCTATGGCTACACCTTC.

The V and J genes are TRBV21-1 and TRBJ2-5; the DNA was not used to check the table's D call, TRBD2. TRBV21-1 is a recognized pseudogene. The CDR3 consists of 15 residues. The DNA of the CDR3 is TGTGCCAGCAGAGCTCAGCGGGGGGGCGAGGAGACCCAGTACTTC. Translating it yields CASRAQRGGEETQYF.

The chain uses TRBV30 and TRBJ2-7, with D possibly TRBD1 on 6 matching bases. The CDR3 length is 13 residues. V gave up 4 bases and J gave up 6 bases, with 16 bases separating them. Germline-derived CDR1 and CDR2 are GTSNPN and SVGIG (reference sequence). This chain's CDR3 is CAWKQGRQSEQYF. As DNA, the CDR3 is TGTGCCTGGAAACAGGGTAGACAAAGCGAGCAGTACTTC.

Written as DNA, the CDR3 is TGTGCCAGCAGTTACGGCCTAGCGGGGGGGCCCCGGGAGCAGTTCTTC. This gives the protein CASSYGLAGGPREQFF. V and J are TRBV6-5 and TRBJ2-1; 12 nucleotides align to TRBD2. The CDR3 totals 16 residues. J lost 10 bases, V lost 2 bases, and 9 bases had no gene match. Per germline, CDR1 MNHEY and CDR2 SVGAGI.